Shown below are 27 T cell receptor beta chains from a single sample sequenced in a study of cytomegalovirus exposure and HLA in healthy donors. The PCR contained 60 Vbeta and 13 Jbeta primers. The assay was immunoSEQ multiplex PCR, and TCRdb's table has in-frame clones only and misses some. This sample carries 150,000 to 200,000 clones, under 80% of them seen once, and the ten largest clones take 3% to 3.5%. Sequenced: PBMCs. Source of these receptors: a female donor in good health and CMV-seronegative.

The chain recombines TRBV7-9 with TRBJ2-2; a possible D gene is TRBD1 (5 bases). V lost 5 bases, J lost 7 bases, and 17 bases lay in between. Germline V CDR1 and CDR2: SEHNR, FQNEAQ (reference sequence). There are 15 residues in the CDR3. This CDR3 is CASSLARAAVGELFF. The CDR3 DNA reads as TGTGCCAGCAGCCTGGCCAGGGCGGCAGTCGGGGAGCTGTTTTTT.

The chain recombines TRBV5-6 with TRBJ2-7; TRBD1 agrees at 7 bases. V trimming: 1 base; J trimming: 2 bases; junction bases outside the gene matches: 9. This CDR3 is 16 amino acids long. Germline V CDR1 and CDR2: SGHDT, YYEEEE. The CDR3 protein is CASSLPGQVSTYEQYF. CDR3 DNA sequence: TGTGCCAGCAGCTTGCCCGGACAGGTTTCCACCTACGAGCAGTACTTC.

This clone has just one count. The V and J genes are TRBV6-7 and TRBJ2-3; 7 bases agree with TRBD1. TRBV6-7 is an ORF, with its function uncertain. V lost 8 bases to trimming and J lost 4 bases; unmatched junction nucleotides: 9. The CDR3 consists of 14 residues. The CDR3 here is CASVKGALSDTQYF. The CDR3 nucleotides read TGTGCCAGCGTAAAGGGGGCGTTGTCAGATACGCAGTATTTT.

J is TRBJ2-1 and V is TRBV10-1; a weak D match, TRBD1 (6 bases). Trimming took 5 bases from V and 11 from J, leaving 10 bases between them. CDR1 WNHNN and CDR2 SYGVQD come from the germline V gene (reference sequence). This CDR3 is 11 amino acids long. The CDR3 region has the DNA TGCGCCAGCAGTCAGACAGGCAAGCAGTTCTTC. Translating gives CASSQTGKQFF.

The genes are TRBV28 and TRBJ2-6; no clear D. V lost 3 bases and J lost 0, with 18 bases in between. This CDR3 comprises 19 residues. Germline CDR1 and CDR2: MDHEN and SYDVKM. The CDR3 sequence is CASSFPKAGPSSGANVLTF. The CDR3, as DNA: TGTGCCAGCAGTTTCCCAAAGGCAGGTCCCTCCTCTGGGGCCAACGTCCTGACTTTC.

CDR3 coding DNA: TGTGCCAGCAGCTCGAGTACTTCCTACGAGCAGTACTTC. It specifies CASSSSTSYEQYF. The chain has TRBV11-2 and TRBJ2-7; D call uncertain. CDR1 is SGHAT, CDR2 FQNNGV, per germline. Trimming stripped 4 bases from V and 1 base from J, with 8 bases between. This CDR3 region has 13 residues.

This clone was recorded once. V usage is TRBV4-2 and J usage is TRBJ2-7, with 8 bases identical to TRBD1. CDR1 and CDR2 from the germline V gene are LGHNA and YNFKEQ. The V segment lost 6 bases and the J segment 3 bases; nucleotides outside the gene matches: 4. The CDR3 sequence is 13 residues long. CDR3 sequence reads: CASRQTGDYEQYF. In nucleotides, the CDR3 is TGTGCCAGCAGGCAGACAGGGGACTACGAGCAGTACTTC.

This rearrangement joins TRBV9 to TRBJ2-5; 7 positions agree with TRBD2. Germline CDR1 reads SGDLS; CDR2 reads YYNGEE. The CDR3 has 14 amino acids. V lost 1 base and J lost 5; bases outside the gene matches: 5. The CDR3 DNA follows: TGTGCCAGCAGCGTAACGAACGGGAGGGAGACCCAGTACTTC. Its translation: CASSVTNGRETQYF. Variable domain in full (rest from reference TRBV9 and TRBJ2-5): DSGVTQTPKHLITATGQRVTLRCSPRSGDLSVYWYQQSLDQGLQFLIQYYNGEERAKGNILERFSAQQFPDLHSELNLSSLELGDSALYFCASSVTNGRETQYFGPGTRLLVL.

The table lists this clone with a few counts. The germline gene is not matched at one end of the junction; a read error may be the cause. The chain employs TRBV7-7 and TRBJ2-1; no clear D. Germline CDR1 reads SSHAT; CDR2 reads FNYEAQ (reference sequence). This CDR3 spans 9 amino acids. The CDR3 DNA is TGTGCTAGCATACTTCGGGAGTTCTTC. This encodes CASILREFF.

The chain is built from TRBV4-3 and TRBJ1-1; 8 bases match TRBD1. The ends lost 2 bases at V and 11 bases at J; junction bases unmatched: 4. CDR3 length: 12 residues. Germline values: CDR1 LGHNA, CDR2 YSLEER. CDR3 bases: TGCGCCAGCAGCCAAACAGGGGGGAGGGCTTTCTTT. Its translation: CASSQTGGRAFF.

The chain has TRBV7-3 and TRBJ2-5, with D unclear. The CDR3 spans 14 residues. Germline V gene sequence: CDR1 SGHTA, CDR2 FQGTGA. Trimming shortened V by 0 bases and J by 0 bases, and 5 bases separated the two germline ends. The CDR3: CASSLTRDQETQYF. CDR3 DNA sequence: TGTGCCAGCAGCTTAACACGGGACCAAGAGACCCAGTACTTC.

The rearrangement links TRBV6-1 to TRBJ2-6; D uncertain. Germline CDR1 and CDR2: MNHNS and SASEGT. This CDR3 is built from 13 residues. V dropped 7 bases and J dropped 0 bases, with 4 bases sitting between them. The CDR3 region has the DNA TGTGCCAGCACGTCCTCTGGGGCCAACGTCCTGACTTTC. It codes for CASTSSGANVLTF.

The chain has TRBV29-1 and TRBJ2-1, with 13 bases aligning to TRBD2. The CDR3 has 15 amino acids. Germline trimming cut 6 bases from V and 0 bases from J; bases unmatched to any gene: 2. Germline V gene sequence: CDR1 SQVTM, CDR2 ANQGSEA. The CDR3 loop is CSVGTSGASYNEQFF. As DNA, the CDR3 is TGCAGCGTCGGGACTAGCGGGGCCTCCTACAATGAGCAGTTCTTC.

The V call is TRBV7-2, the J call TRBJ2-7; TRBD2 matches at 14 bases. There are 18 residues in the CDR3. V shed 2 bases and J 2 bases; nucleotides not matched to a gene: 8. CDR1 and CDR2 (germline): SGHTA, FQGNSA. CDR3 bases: TGTGCCAGCAGCTTAAGAAGCGGGACTAGCGGGGGTCCCTACGAGCAGTACTTC. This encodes CASSLRSGTSGGPYEQYF.

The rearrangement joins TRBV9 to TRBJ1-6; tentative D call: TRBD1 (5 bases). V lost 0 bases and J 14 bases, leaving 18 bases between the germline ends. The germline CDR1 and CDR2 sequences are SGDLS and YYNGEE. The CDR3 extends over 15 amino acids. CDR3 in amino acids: CASSVDMSGGGALHF. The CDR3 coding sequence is TGTGCCAGCAGCGTAGATATGAGTGGGGGAGGGGCCCTCCACTTT.

CDR3: CASSLGAGRTEAFF. CDR3 in DNA: TGTGCCAGCAGCTTAGGGGCAGGGAGGACTGAAGCTTTCTTT. The gene calls are TRBV11-2 and TRBJ1-1; D possibly corresponds to TRBD1 (5 bases). The germline CDR1 and CDR2 sequences are SGHAT and FQNNGV. The CDR3 runs 14 residues. V dropped 1 base and J dropped 5 bases, with 11 bases sitting between them.

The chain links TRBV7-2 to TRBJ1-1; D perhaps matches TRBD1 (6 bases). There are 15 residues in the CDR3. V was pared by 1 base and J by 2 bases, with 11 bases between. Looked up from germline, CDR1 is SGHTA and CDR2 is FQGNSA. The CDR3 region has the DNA TGTGCCAGCAGCTTAGGGGGGACACTTAACACTGAAGCTTTCTTT. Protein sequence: CASSLGGTLNTEAFF.

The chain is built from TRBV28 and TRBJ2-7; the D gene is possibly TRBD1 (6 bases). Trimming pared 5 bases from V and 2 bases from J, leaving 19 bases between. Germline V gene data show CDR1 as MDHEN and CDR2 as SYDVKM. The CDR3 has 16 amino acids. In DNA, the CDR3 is TGTGCCAGCAGTAGTCTCTTAGGACAGTTTCCCTACGAGCAGTACTTC. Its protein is CASSSLLGQFPYEQYF.

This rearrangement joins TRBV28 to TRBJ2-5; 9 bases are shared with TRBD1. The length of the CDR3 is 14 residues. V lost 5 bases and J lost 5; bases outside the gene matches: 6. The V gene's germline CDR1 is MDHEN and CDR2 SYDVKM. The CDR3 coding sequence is TGTGCCAGCAGTACGAGGGACAGGGATGAGACCCAGTACTTC. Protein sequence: CASSTRDRDETQYF.

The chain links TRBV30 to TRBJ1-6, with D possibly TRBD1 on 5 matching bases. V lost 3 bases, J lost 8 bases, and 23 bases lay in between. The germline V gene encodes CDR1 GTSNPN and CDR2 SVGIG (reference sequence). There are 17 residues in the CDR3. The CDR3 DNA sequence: TGTGCCTGGAGGGGGGGGTTGTGGGCAGCTTTGGATTCACCCCTCCACTTT. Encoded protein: CAWRGGLWAALDSPLHF.

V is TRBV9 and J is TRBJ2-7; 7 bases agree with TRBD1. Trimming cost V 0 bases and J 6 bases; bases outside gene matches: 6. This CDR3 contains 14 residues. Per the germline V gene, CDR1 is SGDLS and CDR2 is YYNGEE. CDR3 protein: CASSVEGGAGEQYF. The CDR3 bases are TGTGCCAGCAGCGTAGAAGGGGGCGCCGGCGAGCAGTACTTC.

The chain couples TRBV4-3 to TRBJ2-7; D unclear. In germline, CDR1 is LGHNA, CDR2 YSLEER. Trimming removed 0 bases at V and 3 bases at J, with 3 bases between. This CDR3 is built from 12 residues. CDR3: CASSQDGYEQYF. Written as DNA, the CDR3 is TGCGCCAGCAGCCAAGACGGCTACGAGCAGTACTTC.

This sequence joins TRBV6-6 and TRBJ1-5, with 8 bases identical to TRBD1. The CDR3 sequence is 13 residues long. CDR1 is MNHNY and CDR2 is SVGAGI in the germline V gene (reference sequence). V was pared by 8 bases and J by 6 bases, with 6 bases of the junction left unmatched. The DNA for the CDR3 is TGTGCCAGCGCGGACAGGGCGGCTCAGCCCCAGCATTTT. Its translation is CASADRAAQPQHF.

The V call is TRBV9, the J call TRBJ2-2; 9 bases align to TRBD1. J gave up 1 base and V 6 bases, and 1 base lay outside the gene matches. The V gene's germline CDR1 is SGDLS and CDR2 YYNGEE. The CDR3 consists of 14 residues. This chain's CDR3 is CASTTGGNTGELFF. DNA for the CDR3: TGTGCCAGCACGACAGGGGGGAACACCGGGGAGCTGTTTTTT.

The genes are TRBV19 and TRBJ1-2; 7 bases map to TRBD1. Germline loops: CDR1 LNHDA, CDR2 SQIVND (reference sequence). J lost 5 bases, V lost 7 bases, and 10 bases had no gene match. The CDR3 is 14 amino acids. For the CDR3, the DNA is TGTGCCAGTACCGGCGGGACAGTAGGTTATGGCTACACCTTC. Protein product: CASTGGTVGYGYTF.

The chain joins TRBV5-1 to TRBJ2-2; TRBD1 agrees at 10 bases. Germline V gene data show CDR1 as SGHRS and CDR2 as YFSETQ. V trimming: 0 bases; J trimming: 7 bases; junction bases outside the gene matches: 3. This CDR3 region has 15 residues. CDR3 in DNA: TGCGCCAGCAGCTTGGGACAGGGGGCAAGCGGGGAGCTGTTTTTT. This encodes CASSLGQGASGELFF.

CDR3 loop: CSVAHSQGVGIEQYF. CDR3 in DNA: TGCAGCGTTGCCCATTCACAGGGGGTAGGTATCGAGCAGTACTTC. This chain joins TRBV29-1 and TRBJ2-7; 8 nucleotides align to TRBD1. There are 15 residues in the CDR3. V trimming: 4 bases; J trimming: 6 bases; junction bases outside the gene matches: 14. Germline V CDR1 and CDR2: SQVTM, ANQGSEA.